This T cell receptor (beta chain) is drawn from a study of cytomegalovirus exposure and HLA in healthy donors. This clone appeared a few times. PCR employed 60 Vbeta and 13 Jbeta primers. Sequencing used immunoSEQ multiplex PCR; TCRdb keeps in-frame clones, though not all of them. The sample carries roughly 120,000 clones, 81% recorded once. Trimming took 6 bases from V and 9 from J, leaving 18 bases between them. From germline, CDR1 is MDHEN and CDR2 SYDVKM. The CDR3 contains 14 residues. This chain links TRBV28 with TRBJ2-1; TRBD1 is a possible D gene (5 bases). This TCR came from a woman aged 25-40 years in good health and CMV-seronegative. Input material: PBMCs. The CDR3 DNA follows: TGTGCCAGCAGCCCTAGGGGATTTTTTGGTGAGCAGTTCTTC. This encodes CASSPRGFFGEQFF.